The clone carrying this T cell receptor (beta chain) was counted only a few times. As yet, its antigen is unknown. CDR3 length equals 13 residues. V was clipped by 8 bases and J by 2 bases, with 10 bases between them. The germline CDR1 and CDR2 sequences are SNHLY and FYNNEI. Data came from immunoSEQ multiplex PCR; TCRdb stores just in-frame clones and leaves some out. This table holds roughly 24,000 clones, 65% to 85% found once. The source of the sample is a study of vaccination effects on CD4 cells after COVID-19. ViraFEST used viral peptide pools to expand antigen-specific CD4+ T cells before sequencing. At the end of approximately 10 days of culture, CD4+ T cells were isolated. The person's infection with SARS-CoV-2, confirmed by PCR, took place between March and December 2020. Each culture had half its medium swapped for IL-2 medium on days 3 and 7. Regarding the study as a whole: Clones of infection and vaccine origin contracted markedly late after vaccination.

Sequenced material: CD4+ T cells from PBMCs cultured with SARS-CoV-2 spike peptides, taken before COVID-19 vaccination. The TCR sequence derives from a human donor who had a prior SARS-CoV-2 infection. The rearrangement joins TRBV2 to TRBJ2-1, with D unclear. Here the CDR3 reads CASCAKTYNEQFF. The DNA of the CDR3 is TGTGCCAGCTGTGCAAAAACCTACAATGAGCAGTTCTTC.